The 24 T cell receptor beta chains given below trace back to one sample, sequenced in a study of blood T cell repertoires in COVID-19. The method was immunoSEQ multiplex PCR; TCRdb's version includes in-frame clones alone and lacks a portion of them. The sample records some 180,000 clones, almost 85% being singletons. Sequencing was carried out using peripheral blood. Receptor source: an elderly woman with COVID-19, enrolled during active disease.

This rearrangement joins TRBV3-1 (or the pseudogene TRBV3-2) to TRBJ2-5; 12 bases are a match to TRBD2. V was clipped by 1 base and J by 4 bases; unmatched bases: 1. Germline-derived CDR1 and CDR2 are LGHDT and YNNKEL (reference sequence). The CDR3 length is 15 residues. The CDR3: CASSQGGLAGETQYF. CDR3 sequence (DNA): TGTGCCAGCAGCCAAGGGGGACTAGCGGGAGAGACCCAGTACTTC.

The gene calls are TRBV6-2 or TRBV6-3 and TRBJ1-1; 8 bases are a match to TRBD1. The V gene end was trimmed by 6 bases and the J gene end by 3 bases; junction bases not matched to a gene: 9. This CDR3 comprises 15 residues. Germline V gene sequence: CDR1 MNHEY, CDR2 SVGEGT. Here the CDR3 reads CASSSTGGIDTEAFF. The CDR3 nucleotides read TGTGCCAGCAGCTCCACAGGGGGAATAGACACTGAAGCTTTCTTT.

This clone was detected only once. The chain links TRBV18 to TRBJ1-5; D is perhaps TRBD1 (6 bases). V was shortened by 3 bases and J by 0 bases, with 9 bases between the two germline ends. Germline values: CDR1 KGHSH, CDR2 LQKENI. This CDR3 is built from 15 residues. CDR3 loop: CASSPDRLSNQPQHF. Here the CDR3 DNA reads TGTGCCAGCTCACCGGACAGACTTAGCAATCAGCCCCAGCATTTT.

This chain links TRBV19 with TRBJ1-2; 9 nucleotides match TRBD1. Trimming at V came to 8 bases and at J to 1 base, leaving 8 bases not matched to a gene. CDR3 length: 15 residues. Germline values: CDR1 LNHDA, CDR2 SQIVND (reference sequence). CDR3 nucleotides: TGTGCCAGTGACCCCGGGACAGGGTTTAACTATGGCTACACCTTC. As protein: CASDPGTGFNYGYTF.

This rearrangement joins TRBV11-1 to TRBJ2-7; 10 nucleotides agree with TRBD1. Looked up from germline, CDR1 is SGHAT and CDR2 is FQDESV (reference sequence). The CDR3 loop spans 14 amino acids. With 5 bases clipped from V and 9 bases from J, the junction kept 10 bases outside the gene matches. The CDR3 region is CASSLGTGVKSQYF. DNA of the CDR3: TGTGCCAGCAGCCTTGGGACAGGGGTCAAATCGCAGTACTTC.

The count of this clone is one. This rearrangement joins TRBV28 to TRBJ2-7; TRBD2 aligns across 7 bases. The CDR3 extends over 14 amino acids. With 7 bases clipped from V and 5 bases from J, the junction kept 11 bases outside the gene matches. Germline V gene sequence: CDR1 MDHEN, CDR2 SYDVKM. The CDR3 sequence: CASTLPWGTNEQYF. The CDR3 region has the DNA TGTGCCAGCACTCTCCCCTGGGGGACTAACGAGCAGTACTTC.

The genes are TRBV23-1 and TRBJ2-5; D remains unclear. TRBV23-1 qualifies as an ORF whose function is uncertain. V lost 2 bases and J 4 bases, leaving 11 bases between the germline ends. The CDR3 runs 14 residues. CDR3 protein: CASSQTPGPETQYF. Written as DNA, the CDR3 is TGCGCCAGCAGTCAAACGCCGGGTCCAGAGACCCAGTACTTC.

This clone was seen more than once but under ten times. The chain links TRBV2 to TRBJ1-1, with 8 bases that match TRBD1. Per the germline V gene, CDR1 is SNHLY and CDR2 is FYNNEI. After removal of 2 bases from V and 3 bases from J, the junction contained 2 bases not matched to a gene. The CDR3 length is 14 residues. DNA of the CDR3: TGTGCCAGCAGTGAACAGGGGGCCGACACTGAAGCTTTCTTT. Translation: CASSEQGADTEAFF.

This rearrangement joins TRBV7-2 to TRBJ2-1; TRBD2 aligns across 10 bases. The germline V gene encodes CDR1 SGHTA and CDR2 FQGNSA. The CDR3 loop spans 15 amino acids. V lost 1 base, J lost 8 bases, and 5 bases stayed unmatched. The CDR3 DNA is TGTGCCAGCAGCTTAGAACTAGCGGGGTGGCATGAGCAGTTCTTC. It codes for CASSLELAGWHEQFF.

The CDR3 bases are TGTGCCAGCAGAGGCGGGATGTACCAAGAGACCCAGTACTTC. Amino acids: CASRGGMYQETQYF. The V and J genes are TRBV28 and TRBJ2-5; D might be TRBD2 (6 bases). CDR3 length: 14 amino acids. V shed 6 bases and J shed 0 bases, with 11 bases lying between them. Germline V gives CDR1 MDHEN, CDR2 SYDVKM.

V usage is TRBV5-1 and J usage is TRBJ2-2; D not resolved. Germline V gene sequence: CDR1 SGHRS, CDR2 YFSETQ. This CDR3 comprises 14 residues. V lost 1 base and J 1 base, leaving 5 bases between the germline ends. The CDR3 DNA sequence: TGCGCCAGCAGCTTGTCGGGGAACACCGGGGAGCTGTTTTTT. Translation gives CASSLSGNTGELFF.

V is TRBV2 and J is TRBJ2-1, with 13 bases that match TRBD2. The CDR3 contains 16 residues. Germline V lookup: CDR1 SNHLY, CDR2 FYNNEI. The trim removed 6 bases at V and 6 bases at J, leaving 8 bases unmatched. CDR3: CASSGRLAGGLNEQFF. Written as DNA, the CDR3 is TGTGCCAGCAGCGGTAGACTAGCGGGAGGTCTCAATGAGCAGTTCTTC.

The CDR3 DNA reads as TGTGCCAGCAGCCTGGACAGGGGGCGCGAGCAGTACTTC. Its translation: CASSLDRGREQYF. The J gene is TRBJ2-7, the V gene TRBV5-6; 11 bases are a match to TRBD1. The CDR3 contains 13 residues. CDR1 and CDR2 from the germline V gene are SGHDT and YYEEEE. V lost 4 bases to trimming and J lost 6 bases; unmatched junction nucleotides: 3.

This rearrangement joins TRBV2 to TRBJ2-7, with D tentatively TRBD2 (5 bases). The CDR3 has 13 residues. Germline V gene lookup returns CDR1 SNHLY and CDR2 FYNNEI. V shed 4 bases and J shed 11 bases, with 18 bases lying between them. In DNA, the CDR3 is TGTGCCAGCAGTGTTGAAGCTAGCCGGTCCGAGTACTTC. It specifies CASSVEASRSEYF.

V and J are TRBV7-2 and TRBJ1-1, with a weak D call TRBD1 (6 bases). Germline V gene lookup returns CDR1 SGHTA and CDR2 FQGNSA. V lost 6 bases, J lost 4 bases, and 15 bases lay in between. This CDR3 is 14 amino acids long. CDR3 DNA sequence: TGTGCCAGCAGACGCCTTGGGGGCTCCACTGAAGCTTTCTTT. Protein sequence: CASRRLGGSTEAFF.

The chain links TRBV30 to TRBJ2-1; TRBD2 aligns across 13 bases. Unmatched junction bases numbered 4, after V lost 1 base and J lost 4 bases. The CDR3 totals 16 residues. Germline values: CDR1 GTSNPN, CDR2 SVGIG (reference sequence). CDR3 nucleotide sequence: TGTGCCTGGAGTGAGACTAGCGGGAGGCTATACAATGAGCAGTTCTTC. Protein product: CAWSETSGRLYNEQFF.

V gene TRBV5-8 combines with J gene TRBJ2-5; D is unresolved. Per the germline V gene, CDR1 is SGHTS and CDR2 is YDEGEE. The ends were cut back, 5 bases at V and 5 bases at J, with 16 bases in the middle. The CDR3 covers 14 residues. The CDR3 sequence: CASRETGNRETQYF. DNA of the CDR3: TGTGCCAGCAGGGAGACCGGTAATAGGGAGACCCAGTACTTC.

The rearrangement joins TRBV24-1 to TRBJ2-1; 12 positions agree with TRBD2. The CDR3 is made up of 16 amino acids. V lost 1 base, J lost 7 bases, and 4 bases stayed unmatched. The germline V gene encodes CDR1 KGHDR and CDR2 SFDVKD. The CDR3 spells CATSDFTSGGSNEQFF. CDR3 nucleotide sequence: TGTGCCACCAGTGATTTCACTAGCGGGGGGAGTAATGAGCAGTTCTTC.

The chain has TRBV23-1 and TRBJ1-5, with TRBD1 matching over 7 bases. TRBV23-1 counts as an open reading frame of uncertain function. V shed 0 bases, J shed 7 bases, and the junction held 9 bases outside the gene matches. This CDR3 has 16 amino acids. CDR3 amino acids: CASSQSRTGPGQPQHF. For the CDR3, the DNA is TGCGCCAGCAGTCAATCCCGGACAGGCCCTGGGCAGCCCCAGCATTTT.

The V call is TRBV18, the J call TRBJ2-3, with a possible D match to TRBD2 (5 bases). The germline V and J ends were trimmed by 8 bases and 4 bases, with 10 bases remaining between them. Germline V gene data show CDR1 as KGHSH and CDR2 as LQKENI. This CDR3 is 12 amino acids long. CDR3 protein: CASGDSADTQYF. CDR3 sequence (DNA): TGTGCCAGCGGGGATAGCGCAGATACGCAGTATTTT.

The J gene is TRBJ1-1, the V gene TRBV24-1, with 7 bases that match TRBD1. CDR3 length: 16 residues. With V trimmed by 4 bases and J by 4 bases, 11 bases remained unmatched. Germline CDR1 is KGHDR and CDR2 is SFDVKD. The CDR3 DNA is TGTGCCACCAGTGACCATGCAGGGGGATGGCGCACTGAAGCTTTCTTT. Residues: CATSDHAGGWRTEAFF.

This sequence joins TRBV19 and TRBJ1-2, with TRBD1 identical over 10 bases. V shed 7 bases and J 4 bases; nucleotides not matched to a gene: 9. The CDR3 runs to 15 residues. The germline CDR1 and CDR2 sequences are LNHDA and SQIVND (reference sequence). CDR3 amino acids: CASIPDRGLIYGYTF. Written as DNA, the CDR3 is TGTGCCAGTATTCCTGACAGGGGGCTTATCTATGGCTACACCTTC. The full variable domain, rest sourced from reference TRBV19 and TRBJ1-2, is DGGITQSPKYLFRKEGQNVTLSCEQNLNHDAMYWYRQDPGQGLRLIYYSQIVNDFQKGDIAEGYSVSREKKESFPLTVTSAQKNPTAFYLCASIPDRGLIYGYTFGSGTRLTVV.

CDR3 amino acids: CASSLLGQGADTQYF. CDR3 sequence (DNA): TGTGCCAGCAGCTTACTGGGCCAGGGGGCAGATACGCAGTATTTT. The V call is TRBV5-6, the J call TRBJ2-3; TRBD1 matches at 7 bases. CDR3 length: 15 amino acids. Germline assignment: CDR1 SGHDT and CDR2 YYEEEE. V dropped 2 bases and J dropped 4; count of bases not matched to a gene: 7. Using reference TRBV5-6 and TRBJ2-3 for the parts outside the CDR3, the full variable domain is DAGVTQSPTHLIKTRGQQVTLRCSPKSGHDTVSWYQQALGQGPQFIFQYYEEEERQRGNFPDRFSGHQFPNYSSELNVNALLLGDSALYLCASSLLGQGADTQYFGPGTRLTVL.

The chain is built from TRBV7-8 and TRBJ2-1; tentatively, D is TRBD1 (5 bases). CDR3 size: 14 residues. Looked up from germline, CDR1 is SGHVS and CDR2 is FQNEAQ. V lost 0 bases and J 6 bases, leaving 9 bases between the germline ends. CDR3 loop: CASSLAETANEQFF. CDR3 in DNA: TGTGCCAGCAGCTTAGCCGAGACAGCCAATGAGCAGTTCTTC.